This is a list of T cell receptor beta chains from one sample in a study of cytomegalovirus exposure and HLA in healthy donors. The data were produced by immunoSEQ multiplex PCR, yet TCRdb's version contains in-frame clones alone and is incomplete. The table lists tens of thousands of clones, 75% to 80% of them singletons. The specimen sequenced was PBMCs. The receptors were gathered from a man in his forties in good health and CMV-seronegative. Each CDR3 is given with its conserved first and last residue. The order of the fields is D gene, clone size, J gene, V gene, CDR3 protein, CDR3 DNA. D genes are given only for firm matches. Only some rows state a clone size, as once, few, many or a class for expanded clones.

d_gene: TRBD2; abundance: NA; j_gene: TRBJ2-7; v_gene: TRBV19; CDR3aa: CASSVLAGYEQYF; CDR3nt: TGTGCCAGTAGTGTCCTAGCGGGATACGAGCAGTACTTC
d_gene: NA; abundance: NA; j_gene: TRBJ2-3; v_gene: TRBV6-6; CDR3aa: CASSLYTDTQYF; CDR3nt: TGTGCCAGCAGCCTTTACACAGATACGCAGTATTTT
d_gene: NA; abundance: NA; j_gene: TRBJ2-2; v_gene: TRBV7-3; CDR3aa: CASTSGTGELFF; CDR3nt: TGTGCCAGCACCTCCGGCACCGGGGAGCTGTTTTTT
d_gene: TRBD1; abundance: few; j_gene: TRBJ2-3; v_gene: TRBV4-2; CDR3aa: CASSPDRAHRPSTDTQYF; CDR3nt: TGTGCCAGCAGCCCGGACAGGGCCCACAGACCAAGCACAGATACGCAGTATTTT
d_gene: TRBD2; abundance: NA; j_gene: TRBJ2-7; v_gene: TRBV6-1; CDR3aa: CASMARLALDEQYF; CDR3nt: TGTGCCAGCATGGCGAGACTAGCGCTGGACGAGCAGTACTTC
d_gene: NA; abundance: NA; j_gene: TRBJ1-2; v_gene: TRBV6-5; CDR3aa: CASSRDSSYGYTF; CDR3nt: TGTGCCAGCAGCAGGGATTCGAGCTATGGCTACACCTTC
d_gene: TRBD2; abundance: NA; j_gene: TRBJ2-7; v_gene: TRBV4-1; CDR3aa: CASSSPTSASPYEQYF; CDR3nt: TGCGCCAGCAGCTCCCCGACTAGCGCAAGCCCCTACGAGCAGTACTTC
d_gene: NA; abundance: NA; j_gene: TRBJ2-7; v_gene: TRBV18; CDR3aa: CASSPLDSYEQYF; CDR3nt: TGTGCCAGCTCACCACTGGACAGCTACGAGCAGTACTTC
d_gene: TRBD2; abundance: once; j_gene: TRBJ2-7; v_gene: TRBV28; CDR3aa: CASTQGGRSSYEQYF; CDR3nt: TGTGCCAGCACCCAAGGCGGGAGGAGTTCCTACGAGCAGTACTTC
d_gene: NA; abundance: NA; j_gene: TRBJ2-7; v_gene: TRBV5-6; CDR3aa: CASSLFRGHSSYEQYF; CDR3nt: TGTGCCAGCAGCTTGTTTAGGGGCCATTCCTCCTACGAGCAGTACTTC
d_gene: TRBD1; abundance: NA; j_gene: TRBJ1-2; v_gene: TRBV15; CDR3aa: CATSRDPSDRAYGYTF; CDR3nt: TGTGCCACCAGCAGAGATCCGTCGGACAGGGCCTATGGCTACACCTTC
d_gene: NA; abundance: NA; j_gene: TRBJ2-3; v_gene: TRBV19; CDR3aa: CASSTIQGTDTQYF; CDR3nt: TGTGCCAGTAGCACCATCCAGGGCACAGATACGCAGTATTTT
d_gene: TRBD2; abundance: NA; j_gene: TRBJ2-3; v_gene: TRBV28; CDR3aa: CASSSLAVKDTQYF; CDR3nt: TGTGCCAGCAGTTCGCTAGCGGTTAAAGATACGCAGTATTTT
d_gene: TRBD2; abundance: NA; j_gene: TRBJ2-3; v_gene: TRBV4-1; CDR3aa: CASSQESPSGRSDTQYF; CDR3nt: TGCGCCAGCAGCCAAGAGTCCCCTAGCGGGAGGTCAGATACGCAGTATTTT
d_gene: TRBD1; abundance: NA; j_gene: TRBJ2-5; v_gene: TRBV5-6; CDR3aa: CASSSGQGGETQYF; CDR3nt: TGTGCCAGCAGCTCCGGACAGGGTGGAGAGACCCAGTACTTC
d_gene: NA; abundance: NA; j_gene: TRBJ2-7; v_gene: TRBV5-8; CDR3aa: CASSPHFRDTSPVSYEQYF; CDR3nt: TGTGCCAGCAGCCCACACTTCCGGGACACTTCCCCCGTCTCCTACGAGCAGTACTTC
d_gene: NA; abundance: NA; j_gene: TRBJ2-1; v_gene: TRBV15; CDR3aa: CATSSQVLDSYNEQFF; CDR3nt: TGTGCCACCAGCTCCCAAGTCCTAGACTCCTACAATGAGCAGTTCTTC
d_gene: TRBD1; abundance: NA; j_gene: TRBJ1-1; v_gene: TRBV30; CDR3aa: CAWSFWDRDSTEAFF; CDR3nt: TGTGCCTGGAGCTTTTGGGACAGGGACTCTACTGAAGCTTTCTTT
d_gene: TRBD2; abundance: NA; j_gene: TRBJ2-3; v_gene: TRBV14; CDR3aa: CASSPPASGRFPDTQYF; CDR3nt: TGTGCCAGCAGTCCCCCCGCTAGCGGGAGATTCCCAGATACGCAGTATTTT
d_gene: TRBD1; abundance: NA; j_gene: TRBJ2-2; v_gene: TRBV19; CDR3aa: CASSIGTGSTGELFF; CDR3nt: TGTGCCAGTAGTATAGGGACAGGATCGACCGGGGAGCTGTTTTTT
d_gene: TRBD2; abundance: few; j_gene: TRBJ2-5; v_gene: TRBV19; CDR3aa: CASSIEGLAGRETQYF; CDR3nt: TGTGCCAGTAGTATAGAGGGACTAGCGGGAAGGGAGACCCAGTACTTC
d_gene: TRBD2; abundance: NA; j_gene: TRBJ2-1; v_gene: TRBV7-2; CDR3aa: CASSSRLAGGRDNEQFF; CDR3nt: TGTGCCAGCAGCTCCAGACTAGCGGGAGGACGGGACAATGAGCAGTTCTTC
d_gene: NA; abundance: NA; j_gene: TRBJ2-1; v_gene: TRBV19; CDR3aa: CASSTTAQYNEQFF; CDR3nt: TGTGCCAGTAGTACGACAGCGCAGTACAATGAGCAGTTCTTC
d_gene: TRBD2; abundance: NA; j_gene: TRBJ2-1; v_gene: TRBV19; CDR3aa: CASSGRTYNEQFF; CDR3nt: TGTGCCAGTAGCGGGAGGACCTACAATGAGCAGTTCTTC
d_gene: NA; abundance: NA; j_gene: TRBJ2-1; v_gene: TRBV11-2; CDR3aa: CASSLVTGREQFF; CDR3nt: TGTGCCAGCAGCTTAGTTACAGGGCGCGAGCAGTTCTTC
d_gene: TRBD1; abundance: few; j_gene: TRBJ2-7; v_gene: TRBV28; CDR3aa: CASSSSGTGIYEQYF; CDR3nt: TGTGCCAGCAGTTCCTCCGGGACAGGGATCTACGAGCAGTACTTC
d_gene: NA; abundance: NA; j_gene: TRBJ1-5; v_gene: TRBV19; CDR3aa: CASSPRQTNQPQHF; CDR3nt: TGTGCCAGTAGTCCGAGGCAAACCAATCAGCCCCAGCATTTT
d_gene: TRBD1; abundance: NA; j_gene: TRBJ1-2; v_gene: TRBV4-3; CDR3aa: CASSQDLRTGEYGYTF; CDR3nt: TGCGCCAGCAGCCAAGATTTACGGACAGGGGAATATGGCTACACCTTC
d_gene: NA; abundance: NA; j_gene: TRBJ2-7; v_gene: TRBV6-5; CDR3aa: CASSYSRLGRYEQYF; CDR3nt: TGTGCCAGCAGTTACTCGAGGCTCGGCCGCTACGAGCAGTACTTC
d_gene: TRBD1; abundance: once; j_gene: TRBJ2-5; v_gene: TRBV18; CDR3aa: CASSPVTGYQETQYF; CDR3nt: TGTGCCAGCTCACCGGTGACAGGGTACCAAGAGACCCAGTACTTC
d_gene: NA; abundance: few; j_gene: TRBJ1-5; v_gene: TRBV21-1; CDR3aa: CASGTGGNQPQHF; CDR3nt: TGTGCCAGCGGGACAGGGGGGAATCAGCCCCAGCATTTT
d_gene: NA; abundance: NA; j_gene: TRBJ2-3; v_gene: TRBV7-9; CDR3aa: CASSGRISVGLSTDTQYF; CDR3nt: TGTGCCAGCAGCGGGCGAATCAGCGTGGGACTTAGCACAGATACGCAGTATTTT
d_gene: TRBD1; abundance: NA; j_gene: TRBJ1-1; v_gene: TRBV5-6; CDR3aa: CASSLRVGQGATEAFF; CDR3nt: TGTGCCAGCAGCTTGAGGGTTGGCCAGGGGGCGACTGAAGCTTTCTTT
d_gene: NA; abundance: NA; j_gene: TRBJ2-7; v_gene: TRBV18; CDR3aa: CASSPGGEQYF; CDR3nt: TGTGCCAGCTCACCAGGGGGCGAGCAGTACTTC
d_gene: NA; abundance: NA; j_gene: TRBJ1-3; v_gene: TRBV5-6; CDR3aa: CASSFWGGGNTIYF; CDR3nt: TGTGCCAGCAGCTTTTGGGGAGGAGGAAACACCATATATTTT
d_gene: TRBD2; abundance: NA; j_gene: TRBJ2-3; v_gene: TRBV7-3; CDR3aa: CASSLEAGRPDTQYF; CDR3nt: TGTGCCAGCAGCTTGGAAGCGGGGAGGCCAGATACGCAGTATTTT
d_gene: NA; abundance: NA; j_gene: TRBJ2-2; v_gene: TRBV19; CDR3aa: CASSVISGLNTGELFF; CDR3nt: TGTGCCAGTAGTGTTATTAGCGGCTTGAACACCGGGGAGCTGTTTTTT
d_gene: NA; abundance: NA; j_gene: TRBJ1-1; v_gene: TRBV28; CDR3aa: CASKSSGGPETEAFF; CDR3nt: TGTGCCAGCAAGTCCTCGGGGGGACCGGAGACTGAAGCTTTCTTT
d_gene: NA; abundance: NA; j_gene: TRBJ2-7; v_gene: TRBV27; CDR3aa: CASRSSGTYEQYF; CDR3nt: TGTGCCAGCAGGAGTAGCGGTACCTACGAGCAGTACTTC
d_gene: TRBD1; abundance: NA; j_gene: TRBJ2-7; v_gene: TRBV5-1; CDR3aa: CASSLNRDRFSYEQYF; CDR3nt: TGCGCCAGCAGCTTGAATCGGGACAGGTTTTCCTACGAGCAGTACTTC
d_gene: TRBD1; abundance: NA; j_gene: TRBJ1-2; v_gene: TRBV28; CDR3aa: CASSEDRGFNYGYTF; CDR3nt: TGTGCCAGCAGTGAGGACAGGGGGTTTAACTATGGCTACACCTTC
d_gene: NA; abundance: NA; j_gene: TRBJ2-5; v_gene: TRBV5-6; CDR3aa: CASSLPTRLQETQYF; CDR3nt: TGTGCCAGCAGCCTCCCGACTAGACTACAAGAGACCCAGTACTTC
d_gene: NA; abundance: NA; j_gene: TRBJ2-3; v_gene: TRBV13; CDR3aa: CASSHWLAADTQYF; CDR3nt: TGTGCCAGCAGCCACTGGTTAGCCGCAGATACGCAGTATTTT
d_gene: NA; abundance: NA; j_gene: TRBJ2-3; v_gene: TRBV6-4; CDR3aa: CASRATGSADTQYF; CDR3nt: TGTGCCAGCAGAGCAACAGGGAGCGCAGATACGCAGTATTTT
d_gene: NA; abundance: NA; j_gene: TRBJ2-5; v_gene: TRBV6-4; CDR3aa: CASSGRGGEYWSRLETQYF; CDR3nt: TGTGCCAGCAGTGGTCGGGGTGGAGAATATTGGTCAAGGTTAGAGACCCAGTACTTC
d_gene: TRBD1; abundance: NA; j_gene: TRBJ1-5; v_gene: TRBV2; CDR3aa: CASSEAEGAGQPQHF; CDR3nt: TGTGCCAGCAGTGAAGCCGAGGGGGCAGGTCAGCCCCAGCATTTT